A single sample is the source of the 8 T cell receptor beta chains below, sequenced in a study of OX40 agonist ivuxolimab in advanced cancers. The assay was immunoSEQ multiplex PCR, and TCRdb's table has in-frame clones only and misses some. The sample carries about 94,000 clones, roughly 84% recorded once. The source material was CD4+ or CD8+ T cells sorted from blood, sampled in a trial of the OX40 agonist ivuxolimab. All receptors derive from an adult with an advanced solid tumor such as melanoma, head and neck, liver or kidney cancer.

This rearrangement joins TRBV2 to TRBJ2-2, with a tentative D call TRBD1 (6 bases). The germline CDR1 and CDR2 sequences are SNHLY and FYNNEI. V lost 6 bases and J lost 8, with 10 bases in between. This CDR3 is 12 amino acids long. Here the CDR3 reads CASSEQGGELFF. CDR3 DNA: TGTGCCAGCAGCGAGCAGGGGGGGGAGCTGTTTTTT.

Here the CDR3 reads CASSERGKTGSYGYTF. DNA for the CDR3: TGTGCCAGCAGTGAAAGGGGAAAGACAGGGAGCTATGGCTACACCTTC. The rearrangement links TRBV25-1 to TRBJ1-2; 7 bases fit TRBD1. The CDR3 spans 16 residues. Germline CDR1 reads MGHDK; CDR2 reads SYGVNS. Trimming cost V 2 bases and J 4 bases; bases outside gene matches: 10.

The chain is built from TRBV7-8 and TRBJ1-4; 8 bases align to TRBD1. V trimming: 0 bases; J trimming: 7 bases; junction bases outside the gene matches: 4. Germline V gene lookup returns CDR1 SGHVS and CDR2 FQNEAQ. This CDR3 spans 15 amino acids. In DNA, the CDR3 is TGTGCCAGCAGCTTAGCCGGACAGGGAGGTGAAAAACTGTTTTTT. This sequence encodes CASSLAGQGGEKLFF. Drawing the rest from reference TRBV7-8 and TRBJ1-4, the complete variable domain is GAGVSQSPRYKVAKRGQDVALRCDPISGHVSLFWYQQALGQGPEFLTYFQNEAQLDKSGLPSDRFFAERPEGSVSTLKIQRTQQEDSAVYLCASSLAGQGGEKLFFGSGTQLSVL.

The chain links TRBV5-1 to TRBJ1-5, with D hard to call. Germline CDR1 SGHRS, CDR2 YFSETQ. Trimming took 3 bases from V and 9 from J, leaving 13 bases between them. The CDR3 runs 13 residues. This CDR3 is CASSSDGSGPQHF. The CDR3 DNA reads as TGCGCCAGCAGCTCGGACGGCAGCGGGCCCCAGCATTTT.

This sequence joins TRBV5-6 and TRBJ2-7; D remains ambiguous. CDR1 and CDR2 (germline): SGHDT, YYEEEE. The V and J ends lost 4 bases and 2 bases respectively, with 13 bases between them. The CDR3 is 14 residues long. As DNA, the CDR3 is TGTGCCAGCAGCCGCCTGGGGTTTCCCTACGAGCAGTACTTC. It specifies CASSRLGFPYEQYF.

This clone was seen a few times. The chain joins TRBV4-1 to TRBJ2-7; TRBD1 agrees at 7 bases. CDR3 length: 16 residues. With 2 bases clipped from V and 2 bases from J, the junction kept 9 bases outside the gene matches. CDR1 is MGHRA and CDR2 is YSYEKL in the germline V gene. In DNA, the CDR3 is TGCGCCAGCAGCCAAAACGCCGGGACAGTCCCCTACGAGCAGTACTTC. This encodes CASSQNAGTVPYEQYF.

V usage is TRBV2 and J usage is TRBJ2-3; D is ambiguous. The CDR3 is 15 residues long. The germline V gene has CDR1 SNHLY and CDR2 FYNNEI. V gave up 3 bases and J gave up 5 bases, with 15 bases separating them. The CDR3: CASSEERLPRDTQYF. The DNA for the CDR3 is TGTGCCAGCAGTGAGGAACGCCTCCCGAGAGATACGCAGTATTTT.

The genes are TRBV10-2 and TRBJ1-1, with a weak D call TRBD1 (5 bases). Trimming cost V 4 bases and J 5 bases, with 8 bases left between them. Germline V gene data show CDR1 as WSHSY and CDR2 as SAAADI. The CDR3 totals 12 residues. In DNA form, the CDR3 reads TGCGCCAGCAGTGGTGGGGGAACTGAAGCTTTCTTT. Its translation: CASSGGGTEAFF.